This TCR beta chain was documented in a study of blood T cell repertoires in COVID-19. In the study overall: T cells, B-cell-depleted T cells, or PBMCs supplied cDNA or gDNA.

Patients of the Seattle cohort, enrolled during active infection, were followed longitudinally. V shed 7 bases and J 4 bases; nucleotides not matched to a gene: 10. CDR3 length: 16 amino acids. Germline assignment: CDR1 LNHDA and CDR2 SQIVND (reference sequence). Original handling: Estimation of nucleated cell counts was performed using reference gene primer amplification. Assay: immunoSEQ multiplex PCR; the TCRdb copy retains only in-frame clones and omits some. V and J calls and clone size follow that table, whereas D and trimming were derived from the DNA. Of a few hundred thousand clones in the sample, 85% to 90% were seen once.

This sequence joins TRBV19 and TRBJ2-1; 10 positions match TRBD2. The material sequenced was peripheral blood. The source of this sequence is a woman aged 55-70 years with COVID-19, enrolled during active disease. The CDR3 reads CASKGLAGEAYNEQFF. Written as DNA, the CDR3 is TGTGCCAGTAAAGGGCTAGCGGGGGAGGCATACAATGAGCAGTTCTTC.